A single sample gave rise to the 10 T cell receptor beta chains below, sequenced in a study of regulatory and conventional T cells in RAG deficiency. Conventional CD4+ T cells were sorted from blood as CD25-low CD127-high cells. Using immunoSEQ multiplex PCR, the repertoire was profiled, and TCRdb retains in-frame clones only, with some absent. There are about 29,000 clones in the sample; roughly 96% occur only once, and around 0.2% lies in the top ten. These data are also associated with another study on regulatory T cells. That report notes: Primers: 52 TRBV forward and 13 TRBJ reverse.

Material for sequencing was CD25- CD4+ T cells sorted from blood. These receptors came from a human donor in good health.

The V gene is TRBV7-8, the J gene TRBJ2-1, with 10 nucleotides matching TRBD2. J lost 2 bases, V lost 5 bases, and 3 bases had no gene match. Per the germline V gene, CDR1 is SGHVS and CDR2 is FQNEAQ. The CDR3 has 15 residues. In DNA, the CDR3 is TGTGCCAGCAGCAATAGCGGGGGGACCTACAATGAGCAGTTCTTC. This translates into CASSNSGGTYNEQFF. The variable domain in full, with the rest retrieved from reference TRBV7-8 and TRBJ2-1, is GAGVSQSPRYKVAKRGQDVALRCDPISGHVSLFWYQQALGQGPEFLTYFQNEAQLDKSGLPSDRFFAERPEGSVSTLKIQRTQQEDSAVYLCASSNSGGTYNEQFFGPGTRLTVL.

The rearrangement links TRBV28 to TRBJ2-5, with TRBD1 matching over 7 bases. This CDR3 is 14 amino acids long. Germline V CDR1 and CDR2: MDHEN, SYDVKM. V was clipped by 4 bases and J by 1 base; unmatched bases: 3. CDR3 amino acids: CASSSTGSQETQYF. The CDR3 DNA follows: TGTGCCAGCAGTTCGACAGGGTCCCAAGAGACCCAGTACTTC. The full variable domain, rest sourced from reference TRBV28 and TRBJ2-5, is DVKVTQSSRYLVKRTGEKVFLECVQDMDHENMFWYRQDPGLGLRLIYFSYDVKMKEKGDIPEGYSVSREKKERFSLILESASTNQTSMYLCASSSTGSQETQYFGPGTRLLVL.

The chain carries TRBV4-1 and TRBJ1-3; the D gene is possibly TRBD1 (6 bases). The CDR3 spans 17 residues. V was pared by 4 bases and J by 7 bases, with 23 bases between. The germline CDR1 and CDR2 sequences are MGHRA and YSYEKL. The CDR3 nucleotides read TGCGCCAGCAGCCCTCGCGCTACTGGACAGAATCGGAACACCATATATTTT. It encodes CASSPRATGQNRNTIYF.

The chain joins TRBV18 to TRBJ1-2, with 8 bases that match TRBD1. The V gene end was trimmed by 2 bases and the J gene end by 8 bases; junction bases not matched to a gene: 10. Germline V lookup: CDR1 KGHSH, CDR2 LQKENI. This CDR3 spans 15 amino acids. CDR3 sequence reads: CASSPVGTGPGGYTF. The CDR3, as DNA: TGTGCCAGCTCACCAGTCGGGACAGGTCCCGGCGGCTACACCTTC.

The chain combines TRBV2 with TRBJ1-5; D perhaps matches TRBD1 (6 bases). CDR3 size: 16 residues. V was pared by 6 bases and J by 6 bases, with 21 bases between. Germline CDR1 SNHLY, CDR2 FYNNEI. CDR3 DNA: TGTGCCAGCAGCCAGACCGTTGGGGGCTTCTCTCAGCCCCAGCATTTT. This sequence encodes CASSQTVGGFSQPQHF.

The V call is TRBV6-4, the J call TRBJ2-1, with TRBD2 matching 9 bases. The CDR3 runs 17 residues. Germline assignment: CDR1 MRHNA and CDR2 SNTAGT. The V and J ends lost 2 bases and 4 bases, in that order; junction bases with no gene match: 9. The CDR3 region has the DNA TGTGCCAGCAGTGACAGGGGTAGCGGGGGAGTTTACAATGAGCAGTTCTTC. Its translation: CASSDRGSGGVYNEQFF.

The V call is TRBV5-6, the J call TRBJ2-7, with 11 nucleotides matching TRBD1. CDR3 length: 14 residues. The V and J ends lost 3 bases and 1 base, in that order; junction bases with no gene match: 0. Germline assignment: CDR1 SGHDT and CDR2 YYEEEE. CDR3 DNA sequence: TGTGCCAGCAGCTGGGACAGGGGGTCCTACGAGCAGTACTTC. Amino acid sequence: CASSWDRGSYEQYF. Filled out from reference TRBV5-6 and TRBJ2-7, the complete variable domain reads DAGVTQSPTHLIKTRGQQVTLRCSPKSGHDTVSWYQQALGQGPQFIFQYYEEEERQRGNFPDRFSGHQFPNYSSELNVNALLLGDSALYLCASSWDRGSYEQYFGPGTRLTVT.

The rearrangement uses TRBV7-8 and TRBJ1-2, with 8 nucleotides matching TRBD1. V lost 4 bases, J lost 4 bases, and 2 bases stayed unmatched. Germline V CDR1 and CDR2: SGHVS, FQNEAQ. CDR3 size: 13 residues. CDR3 coding DNA: TGTGCCAGCAGCTCGGGACAGGCCTATGGCTACACCTTC. Its protein is CASSSGQAYGYTF.

V is TRBV11-1 and J is TRBJ1-4; the match to TRBD1 covers 7 bases. The CDR3 has 15 amino acids. Trimming removed 5 bases from V and 1 base from J; junction bases left unmatched: 4. Germline assignment: CDR1 SGHAT and CDR2 FQDESV (reference sequence). CDR3 nucleotide sequence: TGTGCCAGCAGCGAAGGGGGCAGAACTAATGAAAAACTGTTTTTT. This gives the protein CASSEGGRTNEKLFF.

The chain employs TRBV27 and TRBJ1-2; D is perhaps TRBD1 (6 bases). The CDR3 extends over 15 amino acids. Trimming stripped 5 bases from V and 5 bases from J, with 18 bases between. Germline V gene sequence: CDR1 MNHEY, CDR2 SMNVEV (reference sequence). This CDR3 reads CASSPQGKGWYGYTF. CDR3 nucleotides: TGTGCCAGCAGTCCACAGGGAAAGGGTTGGTATGGCTACACCTTC.